This TCR beta chain was sequenced in a study of cytomegalovirus exposure and HLA in healthy donors. Findings and limits, study-wide: For most TCR sequences rarity was the rule, although some public TCRs occurred in many donors.

Germline CDR1 and CDR2: SQVTM and ANQGSEA. V lost 3 bases and J 6 bases, leaving 11 bases between the germline ends. The CDR3 length is 12 residues. PCR employed 60 Vbeta and 13 Jbeta primers. This table comes from immunoSEQ multiplex PCR, and its TCRdb copy is limited to in-frame clones, with some not included. The sample gives about 110,000 clones, less than 20% of which show up once; 1.5% to 2% is in the top ten. With regard to this clone: Antigen: not known.

Sequenced material: PBMCs. This TCR was sampled from a woman between 18 and 30 years old in good health and CMV-seronegative. The gene calls are TRBV29-1 and TRBJ1-2; D call uncertain. The CDR3 sequence: CSVDRLGDGYTF. DNA of the CDR3: TGCAGCGTTGACAGGCTCGGGGATGGCTACACCTTC.